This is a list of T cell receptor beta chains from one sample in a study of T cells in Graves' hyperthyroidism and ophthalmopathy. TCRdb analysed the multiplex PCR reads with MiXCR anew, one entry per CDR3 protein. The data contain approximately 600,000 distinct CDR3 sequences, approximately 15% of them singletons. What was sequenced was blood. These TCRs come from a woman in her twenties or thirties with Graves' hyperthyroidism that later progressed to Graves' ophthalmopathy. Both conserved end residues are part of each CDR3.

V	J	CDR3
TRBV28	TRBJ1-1	CASSLSETEGTEAFF
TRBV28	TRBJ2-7	CASSAGTWDYEQYF
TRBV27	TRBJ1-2	CASSSHRGGLVWEGYTF
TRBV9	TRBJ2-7	CASSVAAGGYEQYF
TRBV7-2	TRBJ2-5	CASSSGTGYQETQYF
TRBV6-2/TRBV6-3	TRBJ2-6	CASTVAGAGANVLTF
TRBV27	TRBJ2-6	CASRRTGVGANVLTF
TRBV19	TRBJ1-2	CASIGGRNYGYTF
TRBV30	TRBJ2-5	CAWSVSLHRATQYF
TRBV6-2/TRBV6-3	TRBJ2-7	CASSAEGGFAGGSYEQYF
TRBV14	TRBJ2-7	CASRYAGDEQYF
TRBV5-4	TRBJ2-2	CASSPITDTGELFF
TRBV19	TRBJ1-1	CASSIYSMNTEAFF
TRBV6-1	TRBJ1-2	CASSEAGGSYGYTF
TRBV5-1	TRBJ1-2	CASRPRGDYGYTF
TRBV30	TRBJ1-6	CAWRKGDRGYSPLHF
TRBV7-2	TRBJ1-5	CASSLRDRDQPQHF
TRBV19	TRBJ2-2	CASSGRYTGELFF
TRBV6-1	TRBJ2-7	CASSPVKGTLLSYEQYF
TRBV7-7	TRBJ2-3	CASSSREKDTQYF
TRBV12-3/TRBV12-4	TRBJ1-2	CASSGQVYGYTF
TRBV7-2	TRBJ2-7	CATGLLHRDEQYF
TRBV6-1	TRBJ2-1	CASSPGLAGALGYNEQFF
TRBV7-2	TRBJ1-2	CASSLVQVVNYGYTF
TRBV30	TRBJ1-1	CAWSSGTEGKTEALF
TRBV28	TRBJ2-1	CASKETSGNGEQFF
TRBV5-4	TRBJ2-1	CASSPGGELSYNEQFF
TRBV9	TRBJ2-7	CASSVGQEHEQYF
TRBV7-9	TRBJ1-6	CASSFLDSNSPLHF
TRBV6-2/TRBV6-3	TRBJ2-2	CASNLAGAGNTGELFF
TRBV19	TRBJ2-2	CASWDRGTGELFF
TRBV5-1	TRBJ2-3	CASRADPGPMGDTQYF
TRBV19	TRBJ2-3	CASSPGGGPGTDTQYF
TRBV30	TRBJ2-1	CAWRIAEKQFF
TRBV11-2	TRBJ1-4	CASSLDRGTNEKLFF
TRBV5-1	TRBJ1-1	CASSWGTVMGNTEAFF
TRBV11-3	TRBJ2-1	CASSLGVLSSYNEQFF
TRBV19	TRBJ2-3	CASSTSGTQRDTQYF
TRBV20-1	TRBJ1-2	CSAEAGTSGYTF
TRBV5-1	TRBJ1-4	CASSLGQETVNEKLFF
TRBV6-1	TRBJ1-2	CASSPFRGANYGYTF
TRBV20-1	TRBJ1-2	CSARDLQSVYGYTF
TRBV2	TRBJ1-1	CASRATLGHSTFF
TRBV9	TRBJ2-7	CASSVEAASSYEQYF
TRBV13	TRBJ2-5	CASSLRTSEDETQYF
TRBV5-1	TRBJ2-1	CASRTGTSPYNEQFF
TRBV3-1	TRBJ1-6	CVSRDRINSPLHF
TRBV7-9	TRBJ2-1	CASSRGMQAYNEQFF
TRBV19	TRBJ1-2	CASSIIAQQGRGYTF
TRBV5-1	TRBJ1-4	CASSPDGFRGEKLFF
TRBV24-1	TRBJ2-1	CATSDSAGARGNEQFF
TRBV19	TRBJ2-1	CASSLKLSSYNEQFF
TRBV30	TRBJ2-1	CAWSFGVLNEQFF
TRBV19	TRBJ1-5	CASSLISGDQPQHF
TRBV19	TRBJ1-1	CASSRQGGASTEAFF
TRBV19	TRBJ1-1	CASSSRTQGLNTEAFF
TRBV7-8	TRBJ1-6	CASSKDRGGILALHF